The 15 T cell receptor beta chains listed next were all sequenced from one sample in a study of neurological immune-mediated disorders. TCRdb reprocessed the 5' RACE reads with MiXCR, giving one entry per CDR3 protein. The sample holds 71,000 or so distinct CDR3 sequences; around 4.6% are singletons and the top ten take roughly 2.2%. The sample taken for sequencing was PBMCs. These receptor sequences come from a woman younger than 45 with multiple sclerosis.

This clonotype was counted between two and nine times. The V and J genes are TRBV5-1 and TRBJ2-1; the D is unclear. Per germline, CDR1 SGHRS and CDR2 YFSETQ. Trimming took off 5 bases at V and 10 bases at J, with 16 bases between the two ends. The CDR3 covers 13 residues. CDR3: CASSIFGTGEQFF. The CDR3 nucleotides read TGCGCCAGCAGTATTTTCGGTACTGGGGAGCAGTTCTTC.

This chain links TRBV20-1 with TRBJ2-3, with TRBD2 matching over 11 bases. The CDR3 spans 15 residues. The V gene's germline CDR1 is DFQATT and CDR2 SNEGSKA (reference sequence). With 4 bases clipped from V and 4 bases from J, the junction kept 7 bases outside the gene matches. CDR3 in DNA: TGCAGTGCTAACGAACTAGCGGGAGTACCAGATACGCAGTATTTT. Protein product: CSANELAGVPDTQYF.

This clonotype was seen at least ten times. The chain joins TRBV20-1 to TRBJ1-5; 7 positions match TRBD1. The germline gives CDR1 DFQATT, CDR2 SNEGSKA (reference sequence). The V and J ends lost 5 bases and 9 bases, in that order; junction bases with no gene match: 7. The CDR3 sequence is 12 residues long. For the CDR3, the DNA is TGCAGTGCTGGGGACAGTTCAGGGCCCCAGCATTTT. Residues: CSAGDSSGPQHF.

This clonotype was counted many times. This chain uses TRBV5-1 with TRBJ2-1; 9 bases line up with TRBD2. V was clipped by 0 bases and J by 9 bases; unmatched bases: 7. The CDR3 has 15 residues. The V gene's germline CDR1 is SGHRS and CDR2 YFSETQ. This CDR3 is CASSLARGGLGEQFF. The CDR3 DNA is TGCGCCAGCAGCTTGGCGCGGGGGGGCCTAGGTGAGCAGTTCTTC.

The V and J genes are TRBV5-1 and TRBJ2-5; 10 nucleotides line up with TRBD2. CDR1 SGHRS and CDR2 YFSETQ come from the germline V gene. V gave up 9 bases and J gave up 5 bases; unmatched junction bases: 16. CDR3 size: 16 residues. The DNA of the CDR3 is TGCGCCACAACAAGGCTAGCGGGGGCCATGCACGAGACCCAGTACTTC. Amino acid sequence: CATTRLAGAMHETQYF.

In this sample, this clonotype turned up a few times. V is TRBV7-9 and J is TRBJ2-1; D call uncertain. The CDR3 is 13 residues long. Deletions cut 1 base from V and 5 bases from J, with 6 bases between. From germline, CDR1 is SEHNR and CDR2 FQNEAQ (reference sequence). DNA of the CDR3: TGTGCCAGCAGCTTAGGGTGGGACAATGAGCAGTTCTTC. Translating it yields CASSLGWDNEQFF.

The chain employs TRBV29-1 and TRBJ2-1, with D maybe TRBD2 (5 bases). V lost 2 bases, J lost 7 bases, and 9 bases lay in between. Per germline, CDR1 SQVTM and CDR2 ANQGSEA. This CDR3 contains 12 residues. The CDR3 loop reads CSVEQSGNEQFF. The CDR3 DNA follows: TGCAGCGTTGAACAATCGGGGAATGAGCAGTTCTTC.

This clonotype showed up many times. CDR3 region: CASNGLAGIDTQYF. The CDR3 DNA is TGCGCCAGCAACGGACTAGCGGGGATCGATACGCAGTATTTT. V usage is TRBV5-1 and J usage is TRBJ2-3, with 12 bases lining up with TRBD2. V lost 6 bases to trimming and J lost 6 bases; unmatched junction nucleotides: 5. Germline V gene sequence: CDR1 SGHRS, CDR2 YFSETQ. The CDR3 covers 14 residues.

The chain employs TRBV2 and TRBJ2-1; D call uncertain. The CDR3 is 14 residues long. Trimming took off 5 bases at V and 7 bases at J, with 15 bases between the two ends. In germline, CDR1 is SNHLY, CDR2 FYNNEI. The CDR3 here is CASSYSTLLNEQFF. CDR3 nucleotides: TGTGCCAGCAGTTATAGTACACTTCTAAATGAGCAGTTCTTC.

Many counts were recorded for this clonotype. V and J are TRBV7-2 and TRBJ2-7; D is possibly TRBD1 (6 bases). Germline CDR1 SGHTA, CDR2 FQGNSA. The CDR3 contains 15 residues. V lost 0 bases and J lost 2, with 11 bases in between. The chain's CDR3 is CASSLARTDTYEQYF. Written as DNA, the CDR3 is TGTGCCAGCAGCTTAGCACGGACAGACACCTACGAGCAGTACTTC.

This clonotype appeared many times. The CDR3 sequence is CSARRTVMTEAFF. The CDR3, as DNA: TGCAGTGCTAGGCGGACGGTGATGACTGAAGCTTTCTTT. V is TRBV20-1 and J is TRBJ1-1; D remains unclear. This CDR3 has 13 residues. V was trimmed by 3 bases and J by 5 bases, leaving 13 bases between them. Germline lookup yields CDR1 DFQATT and CDR2 SNEGSKA (reference sequence).

This clonotype was counted many times. The rearrangement links TRBV20-1 to TRBJ2-1; D may be TRBD2 (6 bases). This CDR3 has 14 amino acids. Germline loops: CDR1 DFQATT, CDR2 SNEGSKA (reference sequence). V lost 7 bases, J lost 3 bases, and 16 bases lay in between. CDR3 in DNA: TGCAGTGTAAGGCGCGGGGACTTCTACAATGAGCAGTTCTTC. Its translation: CSVRRGDFYNEQFF.

This chain links TRBV27 with TRBJ2-3; 8 positions match TRBD2. This CDR3 has 15 residues. V lost 8 bases and J lost 2; bases outside the gene matches: 9. CDR1 and CDR2 from the germline V gene are MNHEY and SMNVEV (reference sequence). CDR3 region: CASRHGGAVTDTQYF. DNA for the CDR3: TGTGCCAGCCGCCACGGGGGGGCCGTCACAGATACGCAGTATTTT.

Only a few counts were recorded for this clonotype. A much larger clone sits a single nucleotide away, making a read error possible. The rearrangement links TRBV10-3 to TRBJ1-6, with a tentative D call TRBD1 (6 bases). Germline V CDR1 and CDR2: ENHRY, SYGVKD. This CDR3 has 13 residues. DNA of the CDR3: TGTGCCATCAGTGAACAGGGACTAGATACCCTCAACTTT. Translated, it gives CAISEQGLDTLNF.

This clonotype appeared many times. The chain joins TRBV20-1 to TRBJ2-7; D gene unclear. Germline lookup yields CDR1 DFQATT and CDR2 SNEGSKA (reference sequence). Trimming cost V 0 bases and J 2 bases, with 8 bases left between them. CDR3 size: 13 residues. CDR3 in DNA: TGCAGTGCTAGAGACGGCACAGCCTACGAGCAGTACTTC. Its protein product is CSARDGTAYEQYF.